These 21 T cell receptor beta chains were sequenced from one sample in a study of shared clonotypes between healthy human individuals. Clones were read by immunoSEQ multiplex PCR, and TCRdb kept only the in-frame ones, dropping some. The data show roughly 570,000 clones, 98% seen once. CD45RO-negative CD8 cells positively selected for CCR7 made up the naive population, which excluded terminally differentiated effector memory CD45RA+ cells. Sequencing used naive CD8+ T cells sorted from blood. The receptors shown here come from a man aged 30 to 39 in good health.

The chain has TRBV27 and TRBJ2-7; a possible D gene is TRBD1 (6 bases). Germline V gene sequence: CDR1 MNHEY, CDR2 SMNVEV (reference sequence). Trimming shortened V by 2 bases and J by 6 bases, and 8 bases separated the two germline ends. The CDR3 runs to 12 residues. CDR3 loop: CASSLVGGEQYF. DNA for the CDR3: TGTGCCAGCAGTTTAGTAGGGGGCGAGCAGTACTTC.

The V and J genes are TRBV2 and TRBJ1-1, with D perhaps matching TRBD1 (6 bases). The CDR3 totals 14 residues. The V gene lost 6 bases and the J gene lost 1 base, with 12 bases spanning the gap. Germline V lookup: CDR1 SNHLY, CDR2 FYNNEI. The CDR3 here is CASRQAGENTEAFF. CDR3 nucleotides: TGTGCCAGCAGGCAGGCAGGGGAGAACACTGAAGCTTTCTTT.

This chain links TRBV25-1 with TRBJ2-5; 9 nucleotides line up with TRBD1. The CDR3 extends over 12 amino acids. Germline values: CDR1 MGHDK, CDR2 SYGVNS. V shed 8 bases, J shed 14 bases, and the junction held 12 bases outside the gene matches. The CDR3 loop reads CASGGTGTGLYF. The CDR3, as DNA: TGTGCCAGCGGGGGGACCGGGACAGGGCTCTACTTC.

This clone was recorded once. The rearrangement joins TRBV11-2 to TRBJ2-7, with TRBD1 identical over 8 bases. V lost 1 base and J lost 3; bases outside the gene matches: 8. Germline V gives CDR1 SGHAT, CDR2 FQNNGV. CDR3 size: 16 residues. The CDR3 DNA reads TGTGCCAGCAGCTTAGGAGAGACAGGGGTTTTCTACGAGCAGTACTTC. It codes for CASSLGETGVFYEQYF. The full variable domain, with the rest looked up from reference TRBV11-2 and TRBJ2-7, is EAGVAQSPRYKIIEKRQSVAFWCNPISGHATLYWYQQILGQGPKLLIQFQNNGVVDDSQLPKDRFSAERLKGVDSTLKIQPAKLEDSAVYLCASSLGETGVFYEQYFGPGTRLTVT.

This rearrangement joins TRBV6-5 to TRBJ2-7, with no clear D. CDR3 size: 14 residues. Germline V gene data show CDR1 as MNHEY and CDR2 as SVGAGI. Trimming removed 4 bases at V and 6 bases at J, with 16 bases between. The CDR3 is CASSFTSMGSEQYF. The CDR3 DNA sequence: TGTGCCAGCAGTTTTACGTCGATGGGATCCGAGCAGTACTTC.

The chain has TRBV27 and TRBJ2-7; D call uncertain. Trimming removed 5 bases at V and 5 bases at J, with 7 bases between. Germline V gene lookup returns CDR1 MNHEY and CDR2 SMNVEV (reference sequence). This CDR3 has 11 amino acids. This CDR3 is CASSVGNEQYF. The CDR3 DNA is TGTGCCAGCAGTGTAGGGAACGAGCAGTACTTC.

The genes are TRBV11-2 and TRBJ2-5; D possibly corresponds to TRBD2 (5 bases). V was cut by 1 base and J by 5 bases, with 11 bases left in between. The CDR3 totals 14 residues. Germline CDR1 is SGHAT and CDR2 is FQNNGV. This CDR3 is CASSLVSWEETQYF. For the CDR3, the DNA is TGTGCCAGCAGCTTAGTAAGTTGGGAGGAGACCCAGTACTTC.

This chain uses TRBV14 with TRBJ2-7; D call uncertain. Germline lookup yields CDR1 SGHDN and CDR2 FVKESK. The length of the CDR3 is 15 residues. Trimming took off 1 base at V and 1 base at J, with 11 bases between the two ends. The CDR3 sequence is CASSQGYHPSYEQYF. As DNA, the CDR3 is TGTGCCAGCAGCCAAGGATACCATCCATCCTACGAGCAGTACTTC.

The gene calls are TRBV29-1 and TRBJ2-7, with D tentatively TRBD1 or TRBD2 (5 bases each). Germline CDR1 SQVTM, CDR2 ANQGSEA. The V end was cut by 3 bases, the J end by 6 bases, with 12 bases between. This CDR3 comprises 12 residues. Here the CDR3 reads CSVEGPAGEQYF. As DNA, the CDR3 is TGCAGCGTTGAGGGACCGGCCGGCGAGCAGTACTTC.

This rearrangement joins TRBV7-9 to TRBJ1-4, with 11 nucleotides matching TRBD1. The germline gives CDR1 SEHNR, CDR2 FQNEAQ (reference sequence). CDR3 length: 18 amino acids. V shed 2 bases, J shed 3 bases, and the junction held 8 bases outside the gene matches. The CDR3 DNA follows: TGTGCCAGCAGCTTACCCTTGGACAGGGGGCAAGCTAATGAAAAACTGTTTTTT. Protein product: CASSLPLDRGQANEKLFF.

This chain connects TRBV27 to TRBJ2-7; D ambiguous. Germline V gene sequence: CDR1 MNHEY, CDR2 SMNVEV (reference sequence). Trimming cost V 4 bases and J 4 bases, with 8 bases left between them. This CDR3 is 12 amino acids long. CDR3 sequence reads: CASSSTIYEQYF. CDR3 DNA sequence: TGTGCCAGCAGTTCGACCATTTACGAGCAGTACTTC.

In the case of this clone: Within the sample, other DNA sequences also encode this same CDR3. This sequence joins TRBV6-1 and TRBJ2-7; D gene ambiguous. The CDR3 has 10 residues. With 3 bases removed from V and 6 bases from J, the gap between germline ends came to 3 bases. The V gene's germline CDR1 is MNHNS and CDR2 SASEGT. CDR3 bases: TGTGCCAGCAGTGACTTCGAGCAGTACTTC. Translation gives CASSDFEQYF.

As concerns this clone: One end of the junction does not line up with germline, which may come from a read error. The gene calls are TRBV27 and TRBJ2-1; tentatively, D is TRBD2 (6 bases). Germline assignment: CDR1 MNHEY and CDR2 SMNVEV (reference sequence). CDR3 length: 15 amino acids. CDR3 in DNA: TGTGCCAGCAGTTTCCCGGGACTTTCCTCCAATGAGCAGTTCTTC. Translation: CASSFPGLSSNEQFF.

The rearrangement joins TRBV30 to TRBJ2-1, with 9 positions matching TRBD1. Germline V gene sequence: CDR1 GTSNPN, CDR2 SVGIG (reference sequence). CDR3 length equals 14 residues. After removal of 2 bases from V and 8 bases from J, the junction contained 7 bases not matched to a gene. CDR3 in DNA: TGTGCCTGGAGTTCCGGACAGGGGTGGGATGAGCAGTTCTTC. Protein: CAWSSGQGWDEQFF. Combining the CDR3 with reference TRBV30 and TRBJ2-1 gives the whole variable domain SQTIHQWPATLVQPVGSPLSLECTVEGTSNPNLYWYRQAAGRGLQLLFYSVGIGQISSEVPQNLSASRPQDRQFILSSKKLLLSDSGFYLCAWSSGQGWDEQFFGPGTRLTVL.

J is TRBJ2-7 and V is TRBV27; possible D gene TRBD2, 5 bases. Per the germline V gene, CDR1 is MNHEY and CDR2 is SMNVEV (reference sequence). V was trimmed by 7 bases and J by 2 bases, leaving 18 bases between them. This CDR3 region has 15 residues. The CDR3 reads CASTLGSPGPYEQYF. Written as DNA, the CDR3 is TGTGCCAGCACCCTGGGGAGCCCTGGGCCCTACGAGCAGTACTTC.

The chain joins TRBV7-8 to TRBJ2-3; 8 nucleotides line up with TRBD2. Germline trimming cut 3 bases from V and 6 bases from J; bases unmatched to any gene: 11. The CDR3 runs to 16 residues. Germline assignment: CDR1 SGHVS and CDR2 FQNEAQ. For the CDR3, the DNA is TGTGCCAGCAGCTTTAATCTCGCGGGAGGAACGGATACGCAGTATTTT. Translating gives CASSFNLAGGTDTQYF.

The chain recombines TRBV5-1 with TRBJ2-7, with 8 bases matching TRBD2. This CDR3 has 15 residues. The J segment lost 5 bases and the V segment lost 0 bases, leaving 7 bases of the junction unmatched. CDR1 is SGHRS and CDR2 is YFSETQ in the germline V gene. The CDR3 loop is CASSLGAGASNEQYF. The CDR3 DNA sequence: TGCGCCAGCAGCTTGGGAGCGGGAGCATCGAACGAGCAGTACTTC.

CDR3 region: CASSVAENYEQYF. CDR3 coding DNA: TGTGCCAGCAGCGTAGCAGAAAACTACGAGCAGTACTTC. The V gene is TRBV9, the J gene TRBJ2-7; no firm D call. This CDR3 region has 13 residues. Trimming stripped 0 bases from V and 3 bases from J, with 7 bases between. Germline V gene sequence: CDR1 SGDLS, CDR2 YYNGEE.

This rearrangement joins TRBV19 to TRBJ1-2; D is perhaps TRBD1 (5 bases). The V gene lost 5 bases and the J gene lost 5 bases, with 18 bases spanning the gap. Germline V gene data show CDR1 as LNHDA and CDR2 as SQIVND (reference sequence). The CDR3 covers 15 residues. This chain's CDR3 is CASSSGQEVGYGYTF. In DNA form, the CDR3 reads TGTGCCAGTAGTTCCGGACAAGAAGTCGGGTATGGCTACACCTTC.

Comment on this clone: At one end the junction does not follow the germline gene, possibly because of a read error. This sequence joins TRBV28 and TRBJ2-7; 7 bases fit TRBD1. CDR3 size: 13 residues. Per the germline V gene, CDR1 is MDHEN and CDR2 is SYDVKM. CDR3 nucleotide sequence: TGTGCCAGCAGCAAATTCAGAAAGGGACAGCCTCCTTTC. Amino acid sequence: CASSKFRKGQPPF.

The chain is built from TRBV6-5 and TRBJ2-6; tentative D call: TRBD1 (5 bases). The CDR3 totals 16 residues. The V and J ends lost 2 bases and 4 bases respectively, with 12 bases between them. Germline lookup yields CDR1 MNHEY and CDR2 SVGAGI. CDR3 amino acids: CASSYDSGLGANVLTF. As DNA, the CDR3 is TGTGCCAGCAGTTACGACTCAGGGTTAGGGGCCAACGTCCTGACTTTC.